The sequence of this T cell receptor (beta chain) was determined in a study of shared clonotypes between healthy human individuals (TCRdb year 2020). About the investigation overall: The cohort comprised a couple of women and a few men aged 18 to 49 years. Per donor, three plates each were used for CD4 naive and CD4 memory, two for CD8 naive, and one for CD8 memory. Blood TCR repertoires of about 5 healthy adults were deeply sequenced to estimate repertoire size and the extent of clonotype sharing between individuals. Libraries were prepared and TCR repertoires were sequenced by different laboratories using diverse techniques, in order to increase sequencing depth and limit assay-specific biases. Per donor, leukapheresis produced somewhere between about 0.85 and 9.5 billion PBMCs.

On this clone itself: The antigen it recognizes is unknown. Per-nucleotide qualities are absent, and no much larger clonotype sits a single base away.

Using the deep immunoSEQ assay, TCR CDR3 regions were amplified from genomic DNA by multiplex PCR. Extracted genomic DNA from each cell subset was spread evenly across all wells of several immunoSEQ 96-well plates, with each plate serving as a replicate. For sorted subsets, each replicate PCR was loaded with approximately 190 ng genomic DNA, equivalent to 25,000 to 35,000 T cell genomes. Purified libraries were measured with a Qubit 3.0 fluorometer, size-checked on a Bioanalyzer 2100, and measured again with the KAPA Library Quantification kit. Each immunoSEQ 96-well plate was sequenced on its own single-read 150-cycle Illumina NextSeq 550 flow cell. The published analysis was carried out like this. Because the immunoSEQ output held only junctional sequences and lacked quality scores, the filtering could not match the filtering applied to full-length reads. Sequences were annotated with PyIR, a Python wrapper for IgBLAST v1.9, and V/J genes and CDR3 were assigned using IMGT germline references. Reads were filtered out if the reads had weak V/J assignments (E-value above 1e-6), no CDR3, stop codons, out-of-frame junctions, or ambiguous translated residues. A V3J clonotype was defined by an identical inferred V gene, J gene, and CDR3 amino acid sequence. To compute the percentage overlap between repertoires, the number of shared unique clonotypes was divided by the size of the smaller repertoire. Richness of each repertoire was evaluated using RTK rarefaction, the Chao1 estimator, and Recon v2.1 estimates of unobserved clonotypes. OLGA was used to compute generation probabilities for all TCRbeta clonotypes that the gDNA method yielded from four donors. Here the immuneACCESS table is served through TCRdb, limited to in-frame sequences with V and J called. Missing clones are a known gap in these copies; in checked studies unresolved V genes cover under half, and the rest lacks a known reason. V and J calls and clone size come straight from that table; D and trimming were deduced from the DNA. Within this sample are hundreds of thousands of clones, with approximately 73% of them counted one time only. The top ten hold 1.5% to 2% of the sample.

The germline ends are 3 bases apart after V is trimmed by 5 bases and J by 1 base. The CDR3 runs 12 residues from the cysteine to the phenylalanine. Only CDR3 DNA remains: 36 bases, in frame from the first base. According to the germline V gene, CDR1 reads SGDLS and CDR2 reads YYNGEE. The donors were healthy, HIV-negative adults with no recently reported acute infections or vaccinations. All donors were Caucasian adults living in Nashville, Tennessee, USA. Magnetic negative selection was used to enrich CD4+ T cells, after which naive cells were positively selected on CD45RA and the negative fraction became the memory subset. Blood was obtained by leukapheresis, after which PBMCs were separated by Ficoll-Histopaque density gradient centrifugation and cryopreserved in liquid nitrogen vapor phase. Analytical flow cytometry was used to check the purity and quantity of each magnetically sorted T cell population. From each sorted fraction, genomic DNA was isolated and quantified by UV absorbance on a Nanodrop 2000c.

The full study reports these points: When a few donors were compared, the shared fraction of clonotypes was approximately 5% for naive CD4, approximately 3.3% for naive CD8, more than 2% for memory CD4, and around 0.37% for memory CD8. Pairwise subsampling led to the expectation that sequencing depth would affect the degree of clonotype sharing among donors. Sampling was limited to blood, and TCR repertoires in tissue likely differ from TCR repertoires in blood. Rarefaction of sorted-subset datasets indicated incomplete sequencing despite the large sequencing depth. Compared with non-shared clonotypes, the clonotypes found in all four sorted-subset donors had higher generation probabilities. Because the study included a small number of donors, the genetic and exposure-history diversity represented was limited. Larger estimated clonotype richness was generally found for naive subsets than for memory subsets.

The sequence derives from a woman younger than 45 in good health. The chain is encoded by TRBV9 joined to TRBJ2-2; too little of a D gene remains to name it. What was sequenced was memory CD4+ T cells sorted from blood. The meaning of the sample's cell subset or site label: CD45RA-negative fraction. The DNA sequence is TGTGCCAGCAGGGTGAACACCGGGGAGCTGTTTTTT. The encoded protein is CASRVNTGELFF. Full variable domain (CDR3 extended with the reference TRBV9 and TRBJ2-2 proteins): DSGVTQTPKHLITATGQRVTLRCSPRSGDLSVYWYQQSLDQGLQFLIQYYNGEERAKGNILERFSAQQFPDLHSELNLSSLELGDSALYFCASRVNTGELFFGEGSRLTVL.